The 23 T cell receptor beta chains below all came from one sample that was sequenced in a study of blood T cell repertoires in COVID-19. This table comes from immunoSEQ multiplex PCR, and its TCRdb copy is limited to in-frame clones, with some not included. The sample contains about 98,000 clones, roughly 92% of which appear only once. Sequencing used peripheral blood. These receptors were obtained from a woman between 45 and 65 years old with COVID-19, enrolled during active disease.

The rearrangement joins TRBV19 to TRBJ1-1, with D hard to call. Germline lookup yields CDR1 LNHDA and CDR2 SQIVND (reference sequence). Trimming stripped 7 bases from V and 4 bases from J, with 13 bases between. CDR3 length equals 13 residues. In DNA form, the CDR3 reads TGTGCCAGTACTCTTGGAGTGAGCACTGAAGCTTTCTTT. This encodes CASTLGVSTEAFF.

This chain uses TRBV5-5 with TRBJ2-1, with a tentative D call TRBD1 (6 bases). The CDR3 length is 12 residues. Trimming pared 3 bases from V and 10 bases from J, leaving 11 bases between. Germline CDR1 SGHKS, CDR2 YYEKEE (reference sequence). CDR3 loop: CASSSQGREQFF. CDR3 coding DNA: TGTGCCAGCAGCTCACAGGGACGGGAGCAGTTCTTC.

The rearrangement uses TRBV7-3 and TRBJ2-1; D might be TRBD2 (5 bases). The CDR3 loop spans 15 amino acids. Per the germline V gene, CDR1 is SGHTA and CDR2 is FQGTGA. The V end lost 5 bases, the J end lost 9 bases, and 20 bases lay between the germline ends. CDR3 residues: CASSPGSGNAPEQFF. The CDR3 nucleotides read TGTGCCAGCAGCCCCGGGTCGGGAAATGCACCTGAGCAGTTCTTC.

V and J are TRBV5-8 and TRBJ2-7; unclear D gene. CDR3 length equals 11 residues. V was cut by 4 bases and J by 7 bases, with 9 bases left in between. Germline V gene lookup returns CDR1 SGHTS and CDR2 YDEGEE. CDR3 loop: CASSNHREQYF. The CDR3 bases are TGTGCCAGCAGCAACCACCGGGAGCAGTACTTC.

CDR3 nucleotide sequence: TGTGCCAGCAGTTCCTTCTCGACCCAGTACTTC. This translates into CASSSFSTQYF. V usage is TRBV6-5 and J usage is TRBJ2-5; D gene unclear. Germline assignment: CDR1 MNHEY and CDR2 SVGAGI. This CDR3 is 11 amino acids long. Trimming took 4 bases from V and 7 from J, leaving 7 bases between them.

The CDR3 DNA follows: TGTGCCAGCAGTTCACGTCGGGGGGTAGTCCTAACCGGGGAGCTGTTTTTT. It encodes CASSSRRGVVLTGELFF. V is TRBV5-6 and J is TRBJ2-2, with 7 bases identical to TRBD2. The CDR3 extends over 17 amino acids. Germline V gene lookup returns CDR1 SGHDT and CDR2 YYEEEE. Trimming took 5 bases from V and 5 from J; bases not matched to a gene: 15.

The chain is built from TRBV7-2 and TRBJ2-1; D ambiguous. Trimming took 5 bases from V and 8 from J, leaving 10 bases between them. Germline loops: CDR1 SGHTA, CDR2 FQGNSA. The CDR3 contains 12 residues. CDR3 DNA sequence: TGTGCCAGCAGCAACCTAGGCTATGAGCAGTTCTTC. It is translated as CASSNLGYEQFF. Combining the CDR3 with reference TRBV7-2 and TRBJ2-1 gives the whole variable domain GAGVSQSPSNKVTEKGKDVELRCDPISGHTALYWYRQSLGQGLEFLIYFQGNSAPDKSGLPSDRFSAERTGGSVSTLTIQRTQQEDSAVYLCASSNLGYEQFFGPGTRLTVL.

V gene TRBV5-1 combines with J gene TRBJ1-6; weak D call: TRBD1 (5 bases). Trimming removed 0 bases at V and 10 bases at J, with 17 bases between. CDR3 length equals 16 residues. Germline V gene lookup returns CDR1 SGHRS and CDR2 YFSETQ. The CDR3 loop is CASSLDPQGGKSPLHF. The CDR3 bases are TGCGCCAGCAGCTTGGACCCCCAGGGTGGAAAGTCACCCCTCCACTTT. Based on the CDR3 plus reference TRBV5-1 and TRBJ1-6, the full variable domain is KAGVTQTPRYLIKTRGQQVTLSCSPISGHRSVSWYQQTPGQGLQFLFEYFSETQRNKGNFPGRFSGRQFSNSRSEMNVSTLELGDSALYLCASSLDPQGGKSPLHFGNGTRLTVT.

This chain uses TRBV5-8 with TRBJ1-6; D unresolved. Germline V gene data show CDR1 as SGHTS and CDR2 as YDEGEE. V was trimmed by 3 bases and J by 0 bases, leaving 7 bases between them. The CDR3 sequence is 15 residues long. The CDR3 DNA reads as TGTGCCAGCAGCTCGCGGGACTCCTATAATTCACCCCTCCACTTT. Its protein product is CASSSRDSYNSPLHF.

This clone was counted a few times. CDR3 sequence: CASGLSLMNTEAFF. CDR3 DNA sequence: TGTGCTAGTGGCTTATCCCTAATGAACACTGAAGCTTTCTTT. V and J are TRBV12-5 and TRBJ1-1; D is undetermined. This CDR3 contains 14 residues. CDR1 is LGHNT, CDR2 FRNRAP, per germline. Trimming removed 6 bases at V and 0 bases at J, with 11 bases between.

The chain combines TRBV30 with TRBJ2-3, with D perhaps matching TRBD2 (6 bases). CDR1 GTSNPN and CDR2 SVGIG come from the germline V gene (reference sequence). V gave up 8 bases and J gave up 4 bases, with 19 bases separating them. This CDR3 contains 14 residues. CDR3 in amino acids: CAVEYSTSPDTQYF. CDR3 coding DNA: TGTGCCGTTGAGTACTCAACTAGCCCAGATACGCAGTATTTT.

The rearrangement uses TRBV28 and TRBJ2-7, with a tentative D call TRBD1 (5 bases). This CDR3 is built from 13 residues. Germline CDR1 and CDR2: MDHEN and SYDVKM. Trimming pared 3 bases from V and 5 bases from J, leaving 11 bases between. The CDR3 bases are TGTGCCAGCAGTTTCCAGGGATCCAACGAGCAGTACGTC. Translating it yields CASSFQGSNEQYV.

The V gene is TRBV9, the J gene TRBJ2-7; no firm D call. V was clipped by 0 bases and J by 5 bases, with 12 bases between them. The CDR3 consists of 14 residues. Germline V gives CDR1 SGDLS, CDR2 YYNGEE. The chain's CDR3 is CASSVEGWANEQYF. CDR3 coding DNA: TGTGCCAGCAGCGTAGAAGGTTGGGCAAACGAGCAGTACTTC. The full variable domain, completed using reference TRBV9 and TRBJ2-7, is DSGVTQTPKHLITATGQRVTLRCSPRSGDLSVYWYQQSLDQGLQFLIQYYNGEERAKGNILERFSAQQFPDLHSELNLSSLELGDSALYFCASSVEGWANEQYFGPGTRLTVT.

The CDR3 nucleotides are TGTGCCAGCATCCCAGGACTAGCGGGCCCCTCTACAGATACGCAGTATTTT. It is translated as CASIPGLAGPSTDTQYF. The chain is built from TRBV28 and TRBJ2-3; 11 positions match TRBD2. The CDR3 is 17 amino acids. Germline V gene lookup returns CDR1 MDHEN and CDR2 SYDVKM. The trim removed 7 bases at V and 3 bases at J, leaving 12 bases unmatched.

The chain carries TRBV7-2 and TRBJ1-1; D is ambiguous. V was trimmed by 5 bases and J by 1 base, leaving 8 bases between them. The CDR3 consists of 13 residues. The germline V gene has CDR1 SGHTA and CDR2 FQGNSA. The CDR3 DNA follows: TGTGCCAGCAGCCTCAGACAGAACACTGAAGCTTTCTTT. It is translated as CASSLRQNTEAFF.

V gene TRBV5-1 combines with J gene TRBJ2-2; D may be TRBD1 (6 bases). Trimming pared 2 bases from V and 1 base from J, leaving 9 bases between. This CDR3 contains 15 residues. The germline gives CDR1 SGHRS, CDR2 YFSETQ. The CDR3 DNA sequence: TGCGCCAGCAGCTTAGGGGGACAGAACACCGGGGAGCTGTTTTTT. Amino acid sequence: CASSLGGQNTGELFF.

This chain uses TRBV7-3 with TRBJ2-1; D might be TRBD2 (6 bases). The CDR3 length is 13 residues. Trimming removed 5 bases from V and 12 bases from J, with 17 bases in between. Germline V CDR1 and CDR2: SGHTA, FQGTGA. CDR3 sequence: CASSKEAGRLQFF. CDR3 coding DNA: TGTGCCAGCAGCAAGGAGGCGGGGCGTCTGCAGTTCTTC. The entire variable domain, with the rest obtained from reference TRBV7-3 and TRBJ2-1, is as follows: GAGVSQTPSNKVTEKGKYVELRCDPISGHTALYWYRQSLGQGPEFLIYFQGTGAADDSGLPNDRFFAVRPEGSVSTLKIQRTERGDSAVYLCASSKEAGRLQFFGPGTRLTVL.

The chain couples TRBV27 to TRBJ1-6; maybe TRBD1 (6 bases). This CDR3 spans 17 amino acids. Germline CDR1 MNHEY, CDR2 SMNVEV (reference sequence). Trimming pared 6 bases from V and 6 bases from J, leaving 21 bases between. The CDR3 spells CASSLKTPTGFNSPLHF. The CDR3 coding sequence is TGTGCCAGCAGCTTAAAAACCCCAACAGGGTTTAATTCACCCCTCCACTTT.

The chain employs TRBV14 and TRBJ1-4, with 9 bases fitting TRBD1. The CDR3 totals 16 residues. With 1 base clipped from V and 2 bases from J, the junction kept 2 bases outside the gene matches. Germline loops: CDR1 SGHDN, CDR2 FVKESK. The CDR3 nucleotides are TGTGCCAGCAGCCAAGCGGGACAGGGCACTAATGAAAAACTGTTTTTT. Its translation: CASSQAGQGTNEKLFF.

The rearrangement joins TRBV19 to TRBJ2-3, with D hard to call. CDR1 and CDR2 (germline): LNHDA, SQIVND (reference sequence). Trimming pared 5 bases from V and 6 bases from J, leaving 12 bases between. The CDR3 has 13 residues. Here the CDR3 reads CASSPLAEDTQYF. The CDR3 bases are TGTGCCAGTAGTCCTTTGGCGGAGGATACGCAGTATTTT.

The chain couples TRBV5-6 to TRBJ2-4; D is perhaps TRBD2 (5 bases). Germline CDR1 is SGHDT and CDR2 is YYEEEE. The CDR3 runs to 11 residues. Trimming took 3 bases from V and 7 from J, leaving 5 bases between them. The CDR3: CASSSGNIQYF. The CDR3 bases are TGTGCCAGCAGCTCGGGGAACATTCAGTACTTC.

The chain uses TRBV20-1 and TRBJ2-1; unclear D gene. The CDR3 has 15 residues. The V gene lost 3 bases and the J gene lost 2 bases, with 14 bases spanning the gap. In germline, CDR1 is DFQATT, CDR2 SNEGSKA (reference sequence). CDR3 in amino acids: CSASTFEAAYNEQFF. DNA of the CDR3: TGCAGTGCTAGTACTTTTGAGGCCGCCTACAATGAGCAGTTCTTC.

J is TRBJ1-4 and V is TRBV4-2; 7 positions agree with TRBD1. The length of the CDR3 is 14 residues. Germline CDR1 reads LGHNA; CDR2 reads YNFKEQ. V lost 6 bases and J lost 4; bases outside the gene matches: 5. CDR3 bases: TGTGCCAGCAGTCGGGACAGCGTTAATGAAAAACTGTTTTTT. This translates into CASSRDSVNEKLFF.